Below, 18 T cell receptor beta chains from the same sample are listed, as sequenced in a study of blood T cell repertoires in COVID-19. The repertoire was sequenced with immunoSEQ multiplex PCR; TCRdb's copy has only in-frame clones and lacks some. The sample comprises 200,000 to 250,000 clones, 88% of which are singletons, and under 4.5% rests with the top ten. Sequenced sample: PBMCs or T cells enriched from blood (not recorded which). Source of these receptors: a woman in her thirties who had been exposed to COVID-19.

The rearrangement links TRBV19 to TRBJ1-2; TRBD1 matches 7 bases. After removal of 4 bases from V and 4 bases from J, the junction contained 9 bases not matched to a gene. CDR1 is LNHDA and CDR2 is SQIVND in the germline V gene (reference sequence). This CDR3 is built from 15 residues. The CDR3 DNA sequence: TGTGCCAGTAGTACCCAAACAGGGGCCGGCTATGGCTACACCTTC. Amino acid sequence: CASSTQTGAGYGYTF.

This clone was observed at least ten times. The chain uses TRBV7-3 and TRBJ2-2, with 7 bases lining up with TRBD2. V lost 1 base and J lost 4; bases outside the gene matches: 12. This CDR3 contains 18 residues. CDR1 and CDR2 (germline): SGHTA, FQGTGA. The CDR3 nucleotides are TGTGCCAGCAGCTTAATGGGAGCTGTGGGAGGGCTCACCGGGGAGCTGTTTTTT. Translated: CASSLMGAVGGLTGELFF.

This chain uses TRBV7-2 with TRBJ2-3, with TRBD2 matching over 9 bases. The germline V gene has CDR1 SGHTA and CDR2 FQGNSA. After removal of 1 base from V and 4 bases from J, the junction contained 6 bases not matched to a gene. The CDR3 runs 16 residues. CDR3 sequence: CASSLEGAGGPDTQYF. CDR3 coding DNA: TGTGCCAGCAGCTTAGAGGGGGCGGGAGGGCCAGATACGCAGTATTTT. Filled out from reference TRBV7-2 and TRBJ2-3, the complete variable domain reads GAGVSQSPSNKVTEKGKDVELRCDPISGHTALYWYRQSLGQGLEFLIYFQGNSAPDKSGLPSDRFSAERTGGSVSTLTIQRTQQEDSAVYLCASSLEGAGGPDTQYFGPGTRLTVL.

V gene TRBV29-1 combines with J gene TRBJ2-7; a weak D match, TRBD1 (6 bases). The V end lost 6 bases, the J end lost 12 bases, and 18 bases lay between the germline ends. Germline assignment: CDR1 SQVTM and CDR2 ANQGSEA. This CDR3 has 11 amino acids. The DNA for the CDR3 is TGCAGCGTCTGGACAGAATCTCAGGTGTACTTC. Its translation: CSVWTESQVYF.

This chain joins TRBV29-1 and TRBJ2-3; TRBD2 matches at 7 bases. This CDR3 comprises 13 residues. Germline CDR1 is SQVTM and CDR2 is ANQGSEA. V was pared by 4 bases and J by 0 bases, with 1 base of the junction left unmatched. The CDR3 DNA follows: TGCAGCGTTGTGGGGGGGAGCACAGATACGCAGTATTTT. It is translated as CSVVGGSTDTQYF.

The chain is built from TRBV19 and TRBJ1-2; TRBD1 matches 11 bases. The CDR3 sequence is 14 residues long. Germline CDR1 reads LNHDA; CDR2 reads SQIVND (reference sequence). J was trimmed by 6 bases and V by 3 bases; bases with no gene match: 3. CDR3 residues: CASSIGQGADGYTF. The CDR3 DNA is TGTGCCAGTAGTATCGGACAGGGGGCGGATGGCTACACCTTC.

This chain links TRBV18 with TRBJ1-5, with 9 positions matching TRBD1. This CDR3 is 17 amino acids long. Germline CDR1 is KGHSH and CDR2 is LQKENI. J lost 3 bases, V lost 2 bases, and 8 bases had no gene match. CDR3 bases: TGTGCCAGCTCACCAAGACGGACAGGGGTTAACAATCAGCCCCAGCATTTT. Its protein is CASSPRRTGVNNQPQHF.

J is TRBJ1-6 and V is TRBV19, with TRBD1 matching over 7 bases. CDR3 length: 13 amino acids. Looked up from germline, CDR1 is LNHDA and CDR2 is SQIVND (reference sequence). The ends lost 4 bases at V and 9 bases at J; junction bases unmatched: 3. The CDR3 region is CASSNHRGSPLHF. The CDR3 DNA reads TGTGCCAGTAGTAACCACAGGGGTTCACCCCTCCACTTT. Drawing the rest from reference TRBV19 and TRBJ1-6, the complete variable domain is DGGITQSPKYLFRKEGQNVTLSCEQNLNHDAMYWYRQDPGQGLRLIYYSQIVNDFQKGDIAEGYSVSREKKESFPLTVTSAQKNPTAFYLCASSNHRGSPLHFGNGTRLTVT.

The J gene is TRBJ2-1, the V gene TRBV6-5; 7 bases fit TRBD2. Trimming took 8 bases from V and 7 from J; bases not matched to a gene: 2. The CDR3 covers 11 residues. Germline CDR1 and CDR2: MNHEY and SVGAGI. CDR3 region: CASRGGNEQFF. In nucleotides, the CDR3 is TGTGCCAGCCGGGGAGGGAATGAGCAGTTCTTC.

J is TRBJ2-1 and V is TRBV28, with D perhaps TRBD2 (6 bases). V shed 6 bases and J shed 4 bases, with 16 bases lying between them. CDR3 size: 15 residues. Per germline, CDR1 MDHEN and CDR2 SYDVKM. The CDR3 reads CASSPGTPRYNEQFF. The CDR3 DNA reads TGTGCCAGCAGCCCCGGGACTCCGAGATACAATGAGCAGTTCTTC.

The chain joins TRBV27 to TRBJ2-2, with 8 bases identical to TRBD2. J was trimmed by 8 bases and V by 3 bases; bases with no gene match: 2. This CDR3 region has 13 residues. In germline, CDR1 is MNHEY, CDR2 SMNVEV (reference sequence). The CDR3, as DNA: TGTGCCAGCAGTTTTAAGCGGGGGGGGGAGCTGTTTTTT. It yields the protein CASSFKRGGELFF.

The chain couples TRBV5-5 to TRBJ1-2; D is possibly TRBD1 (6 bases). Germline V gene lookup returns CDR1 SGHKS and CDR2 YYEKEE (reference sequence). CDR3 length equals 18 residues. V dropped 3 bases and J dropped 5 bases, with 26 bases sitting between them. CDR3 loop: CASSWVPQGSRVGYGYTF. The CDR3 DNA reads TGTGCCAGCAGCTGGGTTCCGCAGGGGTCACGGGTTGGGTATGGCTACACCTTC. The full variable domain, in which reference TRBV5-5 and TRBJ1-2 provide the parts outside the CDR3, is DAGVTQSPTHLIKTRGQQVTLRCSPISGHKSVSWYQQVLGQGPQFIFQYYEKEERGRGNFPDRFSARQFPNYSSELNVNALLLGDSALYLCASSWVPQGSRVGYGYTFGSGTRLTVV.

The V call is TRBV11-1, the J call TRBJ1-3, with unresolved D. The length of the CDR3 is 15 residues. Trimming left V 5 bases short and J 4 bases short, with 15 bases between. Germline V gene data show CDR1 as SGHAT and CDR2 as FQDESV (reference sequence). The CDR3 here is CASSPTSEAGNTIYF. DNA for the CDR3: TGTGCCAGCAGCCCGACCAGCGAAGCCGGAAACACCATATATTTT.

The J gene is TRBJ1-2, the V gene TRBV2; 9 bases line up with TRBD1. Germline V lookup: CDR1 SNHLY, CDR2 FYNNEI. The CDR3 is made up of 14 amino acids. Unmatched junction bases numbered 7, after V lost 5 bases and J lost 6 bases. CDR3 DNA: TGTGCCAGCAGTACGGACAGGGGCTACGATGGCTACACCTTC. Its translation: CASSTDRGYDGYTF.

The J gene is TRBJ2-2, the V gene TRBV19, with D possibly TRBD1 on 5 matching bases. Trimming left V 7 bases short and J 4 bases short, with 10 bases between. The V gene's germline CDR1 is LNHDA and CDR2 SQIVND (reference sequence). CDR3 length: 13 residues. DNA of the CDR3: TGTGCCAGTATACGCAGGGCCACCGGGGAGCTGTTTTTT. It encodes CASIRRATGELFF.

This clone appeared a single time. The chain uses TRBV2 and TRBJ2-4; D gene uncertain. CDR1 SNHLY and CDR2 FYNNEI come from the germline V gene. Trimming took off 7 bases at V and 4 bases at J, with 17 bases between the two ends. This CDR3 is 15 amino acids long. CDR3 in amino acids: CASKLSLGEKNIQYF. In DNA, the CDR3 is TGTGCCAGCAAACTCTCCTTAGGAGAGAAAAACATTCAGTACTTC.

The chain combines TRBV10-3 with TRBJ2-5; TRBD2 is a possible D gene (6 bases). Trimming pared 2 bases from V and 5 bases from J, leaving 15 bases between. The CDR3 extends over 15 amino acids. Looked up from germline, CDR1 is ENHRY and CDR2 is SYGVKD. CDR3 sequence reads: CAISEGAGIGETQYF. The CDR3 DNA reads as TGTGCCATCAGTGAGGGGGCGGGAATAGGGGAGACCCAGTACTTC.

The V and J genes are TRBV18 and TRBJ1-1, with TRBD1 matching over 9 bases. The V gene end was trimmed by 6 bases and the J gene end by 0 bases; junction bases not matched to a gene: 5. Germline values: CDR1 KGHSH, CDR2 LQKENI. CDR3 length: 15 residues. The CDR3 protein is CASSTRTGVNTEAFF. CDR3 coding DNA: TGTGCCAGCTCTACAAGGACAGGGGTGAACACTGAAGCTTTCTTT.